This T cell receptor (beta chain) was profiled in a study of tumor-infiltrating lymphocytes in primary liver carcinoma. Per the germline V gene, CDR1 is LGHNA and CDR2 is YSLEER. The CDR3 runs 17 residues. TCR beta cDNA was made from 450 to 500 ng total RNA with a constant-region primer. ARM-PCR was slightly modified, and three nested multiplex PCR rounds with it gave rise to the TCR beta libraries. Primers for the first two PCR rounds were TRBV1-TRBV30 forward primers and a C-beta reverse primer (10 cycles per round). TCRdb reprocessed the multiplex PCR reads with MiXCR, giving one entry per CDR3 protein. The profile shows fewer than 70,000 distinct CDR3 sequences, less than 85% of them singletons. The study co-extracted DNA and RNA from around 20-30 mg of unsorted bulk tissue.

The J gene is TRBJ2-1, the V gene TRBV4-3; no clear D gene. Sequencing was carried out using liver tumor tissue from sampling region 2. Stated subset: tumor region T2, inferior pole. The receptor was isolated from a man aged 35 to 55 with primary liver carcinoma and hepatitis B virus infection. CDR3 nucleotide sequence: TGCGTCAGTAGCCAGGATCTTGGCAGCAGCTCCTACAATGAGCAGTTCTTC. Translating it yields CVSSQDLGSSSYNEQFF.